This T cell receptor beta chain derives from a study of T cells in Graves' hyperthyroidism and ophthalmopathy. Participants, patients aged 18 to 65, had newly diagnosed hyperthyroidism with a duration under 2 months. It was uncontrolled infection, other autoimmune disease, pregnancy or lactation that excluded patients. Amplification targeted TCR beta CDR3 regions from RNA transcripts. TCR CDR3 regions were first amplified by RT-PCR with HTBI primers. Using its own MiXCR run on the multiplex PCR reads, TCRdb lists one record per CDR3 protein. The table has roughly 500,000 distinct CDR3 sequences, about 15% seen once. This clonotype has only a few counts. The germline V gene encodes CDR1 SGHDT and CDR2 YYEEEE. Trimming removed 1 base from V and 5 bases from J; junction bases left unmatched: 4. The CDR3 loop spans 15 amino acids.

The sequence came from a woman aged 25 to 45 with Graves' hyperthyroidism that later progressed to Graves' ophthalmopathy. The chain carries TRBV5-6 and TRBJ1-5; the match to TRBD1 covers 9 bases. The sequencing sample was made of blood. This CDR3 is CASSLWDRDDQPQHF. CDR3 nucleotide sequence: TGTGCCAGCAGCTTGTGGGACAGGGATGATCAGCCCCAGCATTTT.